This T cell receptor beta chain emerged from a study of shared clonotypes between healthy human individuals. General study results and limits: Among donors, clonotype sharing was expected to be affected by sequencing depth.

Per the germline V gene, CDR1 is SGHAT and CDR2 is FQNNGV. Germline trimming cut 5 bases from V and 5 bases from J; bases unmatched to any gene: 4. The CDR3 has 14 amino acids. Each cell subset's genomic DNA was divided evenly among several immunoSEQ plates. Clones were sequenced by immunoSEQ multiplex PCR, and TCRdb holds only the in-frame ones, with some missing. The sample contains hundreds of thousands of clones, about 96% of which appear only once. Details on this clone: Its target is unknown.

The sequencing sample was made of naive CD4+ T cells sorted from blood. Sample subset: CD45RA+ positively selected. This TCR derives from a woman in her thirties in good health. The gene calls are TRBV11-2 and TRBJ2-1; TRBD1 aligns across 9 bases. CDR3 nucleotide sequence: TGTGCCAGCAGCACGGGACAGGGAAACAATGAGCAGTTCTTC. Translated, it gives CASSTGQGNNEQFF.